This entry describes one T cell receptor beta chain. Its antigen is as yet unknown. The CDR3 extends over 16 amino acids. Looked up from germline, CDR1 is SGDLS and CDR2 is YYNGEE. The V end was cut by 0 bases, the J end by 9 bases, with 19 bases between. The data are from a study of siplizumab effects on memory and regulatory T cells. Study-level findings and limits: With siplizumab, mappable alloreactive CD4+ clones averaged approximately 70% Treg-derived, versus more than 25% in controls.

Libraries were prepared by immunoSEQ multiplex PCR; TCRdb keeps only in-frame clonotypes and omits some of them. There are approximately 100,000 clones in the sample; about 91% occur only once, and roughly 2.8% lies in the top ten. The clonotype originates from a human donor in good health. Some clones in this sample may be carry-over from other donors' samples. The chain is built from TRBV9 and TRBJ2-1, with D hard to call. The sequencing sample was made of CD4+ T cells sorted from blood. The CDR3 region has the DNA TGTGCCAGCAGCGTAGCAGACTGGGCGGCGACAACTGAGCAGTTCTTC. Translated, it gives CASSVADWAATTEQFF.